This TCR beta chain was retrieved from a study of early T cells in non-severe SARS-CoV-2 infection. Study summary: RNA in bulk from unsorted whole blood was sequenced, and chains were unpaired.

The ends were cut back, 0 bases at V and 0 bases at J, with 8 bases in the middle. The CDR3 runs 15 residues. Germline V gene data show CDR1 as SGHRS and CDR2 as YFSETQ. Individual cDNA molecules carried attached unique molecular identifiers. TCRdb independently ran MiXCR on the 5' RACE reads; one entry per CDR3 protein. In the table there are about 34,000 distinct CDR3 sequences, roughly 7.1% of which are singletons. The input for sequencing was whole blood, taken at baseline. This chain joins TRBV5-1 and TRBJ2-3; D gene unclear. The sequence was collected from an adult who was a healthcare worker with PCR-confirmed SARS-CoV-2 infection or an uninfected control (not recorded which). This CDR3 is CASSLEQYSTDTQYF. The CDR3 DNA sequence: TGCGCCAGCAGCTTGGAACAGTATAGCACAGATACGCAGTATTTT.